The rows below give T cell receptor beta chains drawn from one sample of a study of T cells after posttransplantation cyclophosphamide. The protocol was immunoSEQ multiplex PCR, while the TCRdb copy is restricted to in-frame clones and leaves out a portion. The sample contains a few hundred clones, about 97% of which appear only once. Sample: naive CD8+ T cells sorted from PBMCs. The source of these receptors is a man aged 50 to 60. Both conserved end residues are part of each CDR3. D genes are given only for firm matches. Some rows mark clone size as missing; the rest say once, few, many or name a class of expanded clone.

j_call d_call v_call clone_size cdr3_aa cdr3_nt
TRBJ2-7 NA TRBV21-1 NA CASSKGGERRSSYEQYF TGTGCCAGCAGCAAAGGGGGGGAGAGGCGAAGCTCCTACGAGCAGTACTTC
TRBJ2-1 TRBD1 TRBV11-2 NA CASSLGQGRGYEQFF TGTGCCAGCAGTTTGGGACAGGGGAGAGGGTATGAGCAGTTCTTC
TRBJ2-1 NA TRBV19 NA CASSMTSSSYNEQFF TGTGCCAGTAGTATGACTTCCAGCTCCTACAATGAGCAGTTCTTC
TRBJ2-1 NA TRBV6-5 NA CASSSRSSSPANEQFF TGTGCCAGCAGTTCACGGTCATCCTCCCCCGCAAATGAGCAGTTCTTC
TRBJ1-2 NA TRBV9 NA CASSVFNNYGYTF TGTGCCAGCAGCGTATTCAATAACTATGGCTACACCTTC
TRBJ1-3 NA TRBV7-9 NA CASSLDGISGNTIYF TGTGCCAGCAGCTTAGACGGGATCTCTGGAAACACCATATATTTT
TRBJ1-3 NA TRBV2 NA CASRVQPTGQSGNTIYF TGTGCCAGCAGAGTTCAGCCGACAGGCCAGTCAGGAAACACCATATATTTT
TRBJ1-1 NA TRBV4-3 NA CASSQAERHTEAFF TGCGCCAGCAGCCAAGCCGAGCGCCACACTGAAGCTTTCTTT
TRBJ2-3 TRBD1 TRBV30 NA CAWSPGTGGADTQYF TGTGCCTGGAGTCCCGGGACAGGGGGGGCGGATACGCAGTATTTT
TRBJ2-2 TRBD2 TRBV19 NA CASSTGLAGASVGELFF TGTGCCAGTAGTACGGGGTTAGCGGGAGCCTCTGTCGGGGAGCTGTTTTTT
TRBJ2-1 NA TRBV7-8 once CASSDTGSSYNEQFF TGTGCCAGCAGCGACACAGGGAGCTCCTACAATGAGCAGTTCTTC
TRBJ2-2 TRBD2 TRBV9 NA CASSPGGGGGAWELFF TGTGCCAGCAGCCCTGGGGGCGGGGGGGGTGCCTGGGAGCTGTTTTTT
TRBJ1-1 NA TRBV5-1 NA CASSLLGGNTEAFF TGCGCCAGCAGCTTGCTAGGCGGGAACACTGAAGCTTTCTTT